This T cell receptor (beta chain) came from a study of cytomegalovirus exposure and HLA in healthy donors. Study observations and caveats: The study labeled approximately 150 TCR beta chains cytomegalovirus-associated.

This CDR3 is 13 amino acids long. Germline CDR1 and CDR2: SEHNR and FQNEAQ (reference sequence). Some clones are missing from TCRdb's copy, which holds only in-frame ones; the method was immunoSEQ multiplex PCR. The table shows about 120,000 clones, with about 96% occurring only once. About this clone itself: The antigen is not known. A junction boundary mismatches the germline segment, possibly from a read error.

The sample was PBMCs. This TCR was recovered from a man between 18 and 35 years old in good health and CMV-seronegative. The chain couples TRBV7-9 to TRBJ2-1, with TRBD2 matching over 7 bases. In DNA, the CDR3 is TGTGCCAGCAGCGGACTAGTCTACGATGAGCAGTTCTTC. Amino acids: CASSGLVYDEQFF.